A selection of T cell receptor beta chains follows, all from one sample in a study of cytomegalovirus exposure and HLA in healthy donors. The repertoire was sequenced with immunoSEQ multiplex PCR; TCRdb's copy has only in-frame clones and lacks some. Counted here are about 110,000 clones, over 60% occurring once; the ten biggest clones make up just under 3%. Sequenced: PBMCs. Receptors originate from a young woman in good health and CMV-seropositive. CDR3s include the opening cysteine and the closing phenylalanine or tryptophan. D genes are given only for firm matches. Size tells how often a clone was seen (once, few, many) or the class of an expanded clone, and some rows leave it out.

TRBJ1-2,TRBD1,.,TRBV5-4,TGTGCCAGCAGCCTGGACAGGGTGGGGGGCTACACCTTC,CASSLDRVGGYTF
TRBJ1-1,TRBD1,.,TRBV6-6,TGTGCCAGCAGTCTCCATGGGACAGGGGACACTGAAGCTTTCTTT,CASSLHGTGDTEAFF
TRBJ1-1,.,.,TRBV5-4,TGTGCCAGCAGCGCAGGACATGCGGGAGGTACTGAAGCTTTCTTT,CASSAGHAGGTEAFF
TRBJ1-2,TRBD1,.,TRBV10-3,TGTGCCATCAATCGCGAGGGACAGGGAATAAATGGCTACACCTTC,CAINREGQGINGYTF
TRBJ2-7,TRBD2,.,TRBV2,TGTGCCAGCAGTCTTCTAGCGGGAGAGAGCGCTTACGAGCAGTACTTC,CASSLLAGESAYEQYF
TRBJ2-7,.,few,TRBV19,TGTGCCAGTAGTCCCGGAGGGGGCGGATACGAGCAGTACTTC,CASSPGGGGYEQYF
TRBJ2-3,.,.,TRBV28,TGTGCCAGCAGTTTTCTCAGGGTGGATACGCAGTATTTT,CASSFLRVDTQYF
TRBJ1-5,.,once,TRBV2,TGTGCCAGCAGGAGTTATAGCAATCAGCCCCAGCATTTT,CASRSYSNQPQHF
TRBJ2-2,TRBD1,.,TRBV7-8,TGTGCCAGCAGGGGGACAGGGGTTGGGCGGGAGCTGTTTTTT,CASRGTGVGRELFF
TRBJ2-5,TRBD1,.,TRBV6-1,TGTGCCAGCAGCCGGGACAGGGATGAGACCCAGTACTTC,CASSRDRDETQYF
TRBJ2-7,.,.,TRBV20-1,TGCAGTGCTTACGACAGTTACGAGCAGTACTTC,CSAYDSYEQYF
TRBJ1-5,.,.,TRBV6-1,TGTGCCAGCGATAGAGGCAATCAGCCCCAGCATTTT,CASDRGNQPQHF
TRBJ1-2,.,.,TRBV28,TGTGCCAGCAGTTTTACAGCCTATGGCTACACCTTC,CASSFTAYGYTF
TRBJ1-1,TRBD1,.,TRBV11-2,TGTGCCAGCAGGTTTACAGGGGTGAACACTGAAGCTTTCTTT,CASRFTGVNTEAFF
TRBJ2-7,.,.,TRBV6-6,TGTGCCAGCAGTTACGCCCAACCGGGAAGCTCCTACGAGCAGTACTTC,CASSYAQPGSSYEQYF
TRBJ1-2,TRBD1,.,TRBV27,TGTGCCAGCAAACGGACAGGGCAGTATGGCTACACCTTC,CASKRTGQYGYTF
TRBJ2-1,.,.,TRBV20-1,TGCAGTGCTGCGGATGTGGGTGAGCAGTTCTTC,CSAADVGEQFF
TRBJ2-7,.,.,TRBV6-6,TGTGCCAGCAGTTACTCGGACTTGTCCTACGAGCAGTACTTC,CASSYSDLSYEQYF
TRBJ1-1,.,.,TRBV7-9,TGTGCCAGCACCCCGGTGGGGCCCAGGGGGAACACTGAAGCTTTCTTT,CASTPVGPRGNTEAFF
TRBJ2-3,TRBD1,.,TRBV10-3,TGTGCCATCAGTGAGTCGGAGGACAGGGCTACAGATACGCAGTATTTT,CAISESEDRATDTQYF
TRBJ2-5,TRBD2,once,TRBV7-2,TGTGCCAGCAGCTTAGTCGGCGGGAGGGCCGTTGAGACCCAGTACTTC,CASSLVGGRAVETQYF
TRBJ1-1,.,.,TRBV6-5,TGTGCCAGCAGTTACTCGGCGGGGGCCCGGAGCACTGAAGCTTTCTTT,CASSYSAGARSTEAFF
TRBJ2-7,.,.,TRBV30,TGTGCCTGGACTGTAATATTCCCAATGAGTAGCGGTGGCAGCTACGAGCAGTACTTC,CAWTVIFPMSSGGSYEQYF
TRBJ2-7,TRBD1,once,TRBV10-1,TGCGCCAGCAGTGAGTCGGACAGGGCGGAGCAGTACTTC,CASSESDRAEQYF
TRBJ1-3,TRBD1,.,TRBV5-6,TGTGCCAGCAGCTTTTCCGGGACAGGGGGAAACACCATATATTTT,CASSFSGTGGNTIYF
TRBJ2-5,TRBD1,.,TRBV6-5,TGTGCCGTATGGACAGGGCGAGGGACCCAGTACTTC,CAVWTGRGTQYF
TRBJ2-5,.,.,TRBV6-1,TGTGCCAGCAGTGAAGTATGGGGCTTAGAGACCCAGTACTTC,CASSEVWGLETQYF
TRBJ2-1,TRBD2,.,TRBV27,TGTGCCAGCAGTCCCCTCCTAGGGACGGCGGGAGGGACCAATGAGCAGTTCTTC,CASSPLLGTAGGTNEQFF
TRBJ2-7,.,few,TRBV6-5,TGTGCCAGCAGCCGGGTCCTTTACGAGCAGTACTTC,CASSRVLYEQYF
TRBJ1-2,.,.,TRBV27,TGTGCCAGCAGTTTTCAATCGGACATTAACTATGGCTACACCTTC,CASSFQSDINYGYTF